This T cell receptor beta chain emerged from a study of blood T cells in healthy people across ages (dated by TCRdb to the mid-2010s). Context from the whole study: In model experiments, template switching captured about one uniquely barcoded TCR beta cDNA molecule for every two T cells. Using the same blood draw, the study looked at two additional independent replicas of 1 million unique cDNA reads for two donors, one aged 18 to 30 and the other aged 80 or older. The donors were divided into four age groups: young (average approximately 15 years), middle-aged (around 37), aged (under 70) and long-lived (roughly 86). Using deep sequencing normalized with unique cDNA molecular identifiers, the study measured how TCR beta repertoire diversity changes with age. Results the study describes overall, beyond this receptor: Bulk unsorted PBMC profiling prevented conclusive comparison of naive and antigen-experienced compartments. As age increased, observed TCR beta diversity per million T cells dropped in a roughly linear way, and a significant reduction was already evident by age about 40. There was a strong correlation between observed TCR beta diversity and the percentage of naive T cells measured by flow cytometry. Donor CMV infection status was unknown, potentially confounding age-related changes in expanded clonotypes. The long-lived group showed more naive CD4+ T cells, fewer expanded clones and increased TCR diversity than the aged group, suggesting age selection. Estimates of total diversity from one million sequenced T cells were regarded as lower bounds and underestimates.

The CDR3, from cysteine to phenylalanine, totals 14 residues. Kept here is only the CDR3 DNA, which spans 42 bases and is read in frame from base 1. The germline V gene yields MGHRA for CDR1 and YSYEKL for CDR2. Cut back by 2 bases and 6 bases, the V and J ends lie 11 bases apart. The 39 donors, aged roughly 6 to 90 years, were systemically healthy Caucasian individuals from Russia. Roughly 11 milliliters of peripheral blood were drawn from each donor into EDTA-treated Vacutainer tubes. PBMCs were isolated by Ficoll-Paque density-gradient centrifugation, with at least 6.5 million obtained per sample. Trizol reagent was used to extract total RNA from the PBMCs, yielding at least 5.5 micrograms per sample. Naive CD45RAhigh/CD27high T cell percentages were measured by flow cytometry on a PBMC aliquot from every donor. Library creation used 5' RACE. TCRdb lists the instrument as Illumina HiSeq 2500. A second PCR of roughly 6 to 12 cycles was performed with a sample-barcoded 5' primer and a J-beta primer mix. A template-switch 5' adaptor carrying 12 random nucleotides introduced a unique molecular identifier onto each TCR beta cDNA molecule. Each sample yielded at least 3 million CDR3-containing paired-end reads. The Mint cDNA synthesis kit, primed by a TRBC-specific oligonucleotide, was used to synthesize first-strand cDNA from all RNA. All cDNA was treated with uracil-DNA glycosylase and then went through a first 18-cycle PCR with the universal primers M1SS and BC2_uni_R. Under the source paper's analysis protocol: Each sample was normalized by randomly selecting 1 million high-quality reads, each carrying a distinct molecular identifier. Reads sharing molecular identifiers were discarded rather than binned into consensus sequences. MiTCR, run with a Q25 quality threshold and the strictest error-elimination algorithm, handled CDR3 identification, clonotype clustering and error correction. A nonparametric unseen species model using Euler transformation provided a lower-bound estimate of total TCR beta diversity. The raw public data were reprocessed by TCRdb itself: fastp quality trimming at Q25, MiXCR clonotype calling, in-frame beta chains only. For every CDR3 protein sequence, its rows merge into one entry that carries the most common genes and DNA. The V and J calls were determined by TCRdb, not by the authors. Here the sample has hundreds of thousands of distinct CDR3 sequences; approximately 25% occur a single time. The top ten hold roughly 9.4% of the sample.

A remark on this clonotype: Its antigen is not yet known. There are no base qualities to consult, and no much larger clone falls within one base.

These data were likewise used in another study, on T cells of mothers and their children. The second study's paper adds: The donors were nine systemically healthy Caucasian individuals, made up of three mothers and their six children. cDNA synthesis consumed the entire amount of extracted RNA, loaded at roughly 1.5 ug RNA in each 15 ul reaction. In the second PCR, the M1S primer introduced both the sample barcodes and 2-4 random nucleotides. More than 9.5 million TCR beta CDR3 reads were obtained from each mother, and 2.5 million to 3.5 million reads were obtained from each child. Thymic selection similarly shapes TCR recombination output in related and unrelated pairs, with minor effect from inherited differences. Normalized repertoire overlap was always slightly but never significantly higher in related than unrelated mother-child pairs. Persistent microchimeric T cell clones were not detected, at a sensitivity of about 100 clones per million clonotypes. The study used deep NGS to compare TCR beta repertoires of mothers and children, seeking features distinguishing related mother-child pairs from unrelated individuals. Mothers averaged roughly 40 +/- 4 years of age and children averaged roughly 12 +/- 4 years. After adapter ligation was performed with NEBNext reagents, the libraries were sequenced on an Illumina HiSeq 2000 with 100+100 nt paired-end reads. To prevent cross-contamination, the mother and child libraries were prepared one month apart and sequenced in separate runs. Between roughly 450,000 and 2,000,000 distinct TCR beta clonotypes were identified per donor. Naive TCR beta clonotypes were estimated from low-frequency clonotypes matched to each donor's FACS-determined naive share, without sorting.

Sequenced material: blood. The sequence came from a boy between 10 and 17 years old in good health. The V gene is TRBV4-1 and the J gene is TRBJ1-5, with no confident D gene call. DNA sequence: TGCGCCAGCAGCCAACCGGCCCGAGGTCAGCCCCAGCATTTT. Its protein reads: CASSQPARGQPQHF.